Below, one T cell receptor beta chain is given with its context. Its antigen is still unknown. The time point is: newly diagnosed GD, antithyroid drugs for less than 3 months. The authors made the TCR library using RNA they extracted from PBMCs. An endocrinology department in Xi'an, China, supplied the patients. Library construction for TCR beta used iRepertoire HTBI primers and Arm-PCR of CDR3 regions. TCRdb reprocessed the multiplex PCR reads with MiXCR, giving one entry per CDR3 protein. The table records around 500,000 distinct CDR3 sequences, roughly 13% of them present only once. The record originates from a study of regulatory T cells in long-lasting Graves disease. Overall study results and limits: Comparison showed that persistent patients shared more public clonotypes (about 3,000) than new patients (about 970).

Another study also made use of these data, one on T cells in Graves' hyperthyroidism and ophthalmopathy. That paper adds: Ophthalmopathy could be told apart from stable hyperthyroidism with a 13 V-J model.

This receptor was identified in a man aged 25-45 years with Graves disease. The specimen was peripheral blood mononuclear cells (PBMCs), collected at new diagnosis, from a patient treated with antithyroid drugs.

This CDR3 is CASSLRGIEETQYF. CDR3 in DNA: TGTGCCAGCAGCTTGAGGGGAATCGAAGAGACCCAGTACTTC. The V call is TRBV5-4, the J call TRBJ2-5, with a tentative D call TRBD1 (5 bases). The CDR3 runs 14 residues. V lost 1 base and J 3 bases, leaving 10 bases between the germline ends. The germline V gene has CDR1 SGHNT and CDR2 YYREEE (reference sequence).